The 23 T cell receptor beta chains given below trace back to one sample, sequenced in a study of T cells in localized non-small cell lung cancer. Produced via immunoSEQ multiplex PCR; TCRdb's table is partial and in-frame only. The sample lists 15,000 to 20,000 clones; 75% to 85% were seen once. The sample here was peripheral blood, taken before any cancer treatment. These receptors all come from a man aged 35-69 years with stage I lung adenocarcinoma.

V is TRBV30 and J is TRBJ2-7; tentative D call: TRBD2 (6 bases). The V gene's germline CDR1 is GTSNPN and CDR2 SVGIG (reference sequence). The V gene lost 3 bases and the J gene lost 1 base, with 7 bases spanning the gap. The CDR3 runs to 12 residues. The DNA for the CDR3 is TGTGCCTGGAGGGGGACTTCCTACGAGCAGTACTTC. This gives the protein CAWRGTSYEQYF.

V usage is TRBV7-9 and J usage is TRBJ2-2; a possible D gene is TRBD2 (6 bases). Germline V lookup: CDR1 SEHNR, CDR2 FQNEAQ (reference sequence). This CDR3 comprises 15 residues. V lost 6 bases, J lost 4 bases, and 15 bases lay in between. CDR3 residues: CASRTGGTITGELFF. CDR3 sequence (DNA): TGTGCCAGCAGAACCGGCGGGACGATCACCGGGGAGCTGTTTTTT.

This clone was counted once. This chain connects TRBV2 to TRBJ1-5, with D tentatively TRBD1 (5 bases). The CDR3 covers 14 residues. The ends were cut back, 4 bases at V and 12 bases at J, with 19 bases in the middle. CDR1 is SNHLY, CDR2 FYNNEI, per germline. In nucleotides, the CDR3 is TGTGCCAGCAGTGGGGACCGCGGAAAGGGGTACCAGCATTTT. Translating gives CASSGDRGKGYQHF.

Written as DNA, the CDR3 is TGTGCCAGCAGTTATATAGCGGGAGGGGGTGAGCAGTACTTC. Protein sequence: CASSYIAGGGEQYF. The chain is built from TRBV25-1 and TRBJ2-7; 11 bases are shared with TRBD2. CDR1 is MGHDK and CDR2 is SYGVNS in the germline V gene. The CDR3 extends over 14 amino acids. The J segment lost 7 bases and the V segment lost 5 bases, leaving 7 bases of the junction unmatched.

CDR3 protein: CASSEYLQETQYF. CDR3 bases: TGTGCCAGCAGTGAATATTTACAAGAGACCCAGTACTTC. V gene TRBV6-1 combines with J gene TRBJ2-5; D is undetermined. The V end was cut by 2 bases, the J end by 2 bases, with 6 bases between. This CDR3 has 13 residues. Looked up from germline, CDR1 is MNHNS and CDR2 is SASEGT.

Regarding this clone: The sample carries other DNA sequences with the same CDR3. The chain employs TRBV5-6 and TRBJ2-3; possibly TRBD2 for D (5 bases). The CDR3 totals 14 residues. In germline, CDR1 is SGHDT, CDR2 YYEEEE. V shed 2 bases and J shed 1 base, with 8 bases lying between them. CDR3 loop: CASSFVRGTDTQYF. As DNA, the CDR3 is TGTGCCAGCAGCTTTGTGCGGGGCACAGATACGCAGTATTTT.

This rearrangement joins TRBV27 to TRBJ2-3; 7 bases align to TRBD2. The trim removed 6 bases at V and 0 bases at J, leaving 6 bases unmatched. From germline, CDR1 is MNHEY and CDR2 SMNVEV (reference sequence). This CDR3 comprises 15 residues. The CDR3 region has the DNA TGTGCCAGCAGGCAGATTAGCGGGAGCACAGATACGCAGTATTTT. This codes for CASRQISGSTDTQYF.

This sequence joins TRBV7-2 and TRBJ2-5; D may be TRBD1 (6 bases). Germline CDR1 reads SGHTA; CDR2 reads FQGNSA. Trimming shortened V by 7 bases and J by 5 bases, and 20 bases separated the two germline ends. The CDR3 runs 15 residues. The CDR3 DNA reads TGTGCCAGCACCCTAGGGGGTGGAGCTAGCGAGACCCAGTACTTC. As protein: CASTLGGGASETQYF. Filled out from reference TRBV7-2 and TRBJ2-5, the complete variable domain reads GAGVSQSPSNKVTEKGKDVELRCDPISGHTALYWYRQSLGQGLEFLIYFQGNSAPDKSGLPSDRFSAERTGGSVSTLTIQRTQQEDSAVYLCASTLGGGASETQYFGPGTRLLVL.

The V and J genes are TRBV28 and TRBJ1-2, with D hard to call. Germline lookup yields CDR1 MDHEN and CDR2 SYDVKM. V shed 6 bases and J shed 0 bases, with 5 bases lying between them. The CDR3 covers 12 residues. CDR3 loop: CASSVTNYGYTF. The CDR3, as DNA: TGTGCCAGCAGCGTTACTAACTATGGCTACACCTTC.

This clone ranks as large (0.1 to 1%). The chain employs TRBV7-8 and TRBJ1-5; 7 nucleotides line up with TRBD1. The CDR3 is 14 amino acids. Germline-derived CDR1 and CDR2 are SGHVS and FQNEAQ. Losses at the gene ends were 4 bases for V and 3 bases for J; bases not matched to a gene: 3. The CDR3 region is CASSYRGLNQPQHF. The CDR3 bases are TGTGCCAGCAGCTACAGGGGCCTCAATCAGCCCCAGCATTTT.

V and J are TRBV7-2 and TRBJ2-2; D uncertain. Germline V lookup: CDR1 SGHTA, CDR2 FQGNSA. CDR3 size: 13 residues. V was shortened by 5 bases and J by 8 bases, with 12 bases between the two germline ends. For the CDR3, the DNA is TGTGCCAGCAGCCCAGAGATTGTAGGGGAGCTGTTTTTT. Translating it yields CASSPEIVGELFF.

The V and J genes are TRBV19 and TRBJ1-1, with D tentatively TRBD1 (5 bases). This CDR3 is 15 amino acids long. The V and J ends lost 3 bases and 4 bases respectively, with 15 bases between them. Germline values: CDR1 LNHDA, CDR2 SQIVND (reference sequence). In nucleotides, the CDR3 is TGTGCCAGTAGTATGATGCAGGGTTGGGGCACTGAAGCTTTCTTT. Protein product: CASSMMQGWGTEAFF.

V is TRBV6-5 and J is TRBJ2-1; D unresolved. Trimming shortened V by 5 bases and J by 3 bases, and 11 bases separated the two germline ends. The CDR3 is 14 residues long. Germline V gene lookup returns CDR1 MNHEY and CDR2 SVGAGI. CDR3 sequence: CASSSWTGYNEQFF. CDR3 in DNA: TGTGCCAGCAGTAGCTGGACCGGCTACAATGAGCAGTTCTTC.

This sequence joins TRBV19 and TRBJ2-7; D not resolved. This CDR3 spans 12 amino acids. The germline V and J ends were trimmed by 4 bases and 0 bases, with 4 bases remaining between them. The germline V gene has CDR1 LNHDA and CDR2 SQIVND (reference sequence). The CDR3 nucleotides read TGTGCCAGTAGTACCTCCTCCTACGAGCAGTACTTC. Amino acids: CASSTSSYEQYF.

This chain's CDR3 is CASSFSGEDGYTF. The CDR3 coding sequence is TGCGCCAGCAGCTTTTCGGGCGAGGATGGCTACACCTTC. The chain employs TRBV5-1 and TRBJ1-2; no definite D call. V was trimmed by 2 bases and J by 6 bases, leaving 11 bases between them. CDR1 and CDR2 from the germline V gene are SGHRS and YFSETQ. This CDR3 is 13 amino acids long.

V usage is TRBV6-5 and J usage is TRBJ2-7; tentative D call: TRBD2 (6 bases). The CDR3 is 15 residues long. Trimming cost V 5 bases and J 0 bases, with 14 bases left between them. CDR1 and CDR2 (germline): MNHEY, SVGAGI. The CDR3 region has the DNA TGTGCCAGCAGTCCCGGGGGTGACCTCTCCTACGAGCAGTACTTC. Its protein product is CASSPGGDLSYEQYF.

In its sample, this clone was seen a few times. This chain joins TRBV29-1 and TRBJ2-1; 12 bases match TRBD1. The germline CDR1 and CDR2 sequences are SQVTM and ANQGSEA. The CDR3 covers 14 residues. The CDR3 DNA reads TGCACCTACCGCGGGACAGGGGGCTCAAATGAGCAGTTCTTC. Translating gives CTYRGTGGSNEQFF.

The CDR3 DNA follows: TGTGCCAGCAGTTACTCGATGCCCCGCGAGCAGTACTTC. Its protein is CASSYSMPREQYF. The J gene is TRBJ2-7, the V gene TRBV6-6; no clear D gene. Germline V gene data show CDR1 as MNHNY and CDR2 as SVGAGI (reference sequence). CDR3 size: 13 residues. V gave up 0 bases and J gave up 6 bases, with 9 bases separating them.

This sequence joins TRBV4-2 and TRBJ2-7; D is possibly TRBD1 (5 bases). The V end lost 5 bases, the J end lost 2 bases, and 10 bases lay between the germline ends. This CDR3 is built from 13 residues. Per the germline V gene, CDR1 is LGHNA and CDR2 is YNFKEQ. CDR3 sequence (DNA): TGTGCCAGCAGCTTGGACACGACCTACGAGCAGTACTTC. Amino acids: CASSLDTTYEQYF.

This rearrangement joins TRBV29-1 to TRBJ2-7; D is ambiguous. Germline lookup yields CDR1 SQVTM and CDR2 ANQGSEA. CDR3 size: 11 residues. V gave up 4 bases and J gave up 4 bases, with 8 bases separating them. The CDR3 region is CSVGIPYEQYF. In DNA form, the CDR3 reads TGCAGCGTTGGGATACCTTACGAGCAGTACTTC.

V usage is TRBV5-4 and J usage is TRBJ2-3; tentative D call: TRBD2 (5 bases). V lost 3 bases and J lost 5, with 16 bases in between. This CDR3 has 15 amino acids. In germline, CDR1 is SGHNT, CDR2 YYREEE (reference sequence). The CDR3 DNA sequence: TGTGCCAGCAGCTCCCCTAGCACCCTAGGAGATACGCAGTATTTT. Translation gives CASSSPSTLGDTQYF.

As concerns this clone: An end of the junction differs from the germline gene, which may be a read error. This CDR3 is CASSPPGQGAINIQYF. CDR3 nucleotide sequence: TGTGCCAGCAGTCCACCGGGACAGGGGGCCATAAACATTCAGTACTTC. This chain uses TRBV6-6 with TRBJ2-4, with TRBD1 identical over 12 bases. Germline V gene data show CDR1 as MNHNY and CDR2 as SVGAGI (reference sequence). This CDR3 contains 16 residues.

The chain employs TRBV21-1 and TRBJ2-5; the D segment call TRBD2 is taken from the table without a DNA check. TRBV21-1 is a listed pseudogene. This CDR3 is 13 amino acids long. The DNA of the CDR3 is TGTGCCAGCAGCAACACGTTAGAAGAGACCCAGTACTTC. Its translation: CASSNTLEETQYF.